The source of this T cell receptor (beta chain) is a study of T-cell reconstitution after alpha-beta-depleted transplantation in children. V was trimmed by 4 bases and J by 2 bases, leaving 15 bases between them. The CDR3 has 16 residues. Germline V gives CDR1 LGHDT, CDR2 YNNKEL (reference sequence). The library targeted TCRbeta and was prepared with unique molecular identifiers. MiXCR, run by TCRdb on the PCR reads, gives a single entry per CDR3 protein. The sample has hundreds of thousands of distinct CDR3 sequences; about 11% are singletons. This clonotype was counted many times. This specimen was PBMCs, taken before TCRalphabeta/CD19-depleted stem cell transplant. This chain uses TRBV3-1 with TRBJ2-1; D possibly corresponds to TRBD2 (7 bases). The origin of this receptor is a child under two years old with acute myeloid leukemia, due to receive a stem cell transplant. The DNA of the CDR3 is TGTGCCAGCAGCCTTCGGGGGGCCCTGGCCTACAATGAGCAGTTCTTC. Translated: CASSLRGALAYNEQFF.